The 11 T cell receptor beta chains listed next were all sequenced from one sample in a study of breast tumors, draining lymph nodes, adjacent tissues. From the multiplex PCR reads, TCRdb called clonotypes with MiXCR, one entry per CDR3 protein. The data show over 10,000 distinct CDR3 sequences, roughly three quarters seen once. The sequenced sample was tumor-adjacent breast tissue. These receptors were obtained from a female donor with breast cancer. Some clones in this sample may be carry-over from other donors' samples.

This clonotype was seen once. The V gene is TRBV5-1, the J gene TRBJ1-5; the D gene is possibly TRBD1 (6 bases). Germline assignment: CDR1 SGHRS and CDR2 YFSETQ. This CDR3 region has 16 residues. V gave up 2 bases and J gave up 0 bases, with 12 bases separating them. The CDR3 is CASSLRQGISNQPQHF. In DNA, the CDR3 is TGCGCCAGCAGCTTAAGGCAGGGGATTAGCAATCAGCCCCAGCATTTT.

V usage is TRBV7-2 and J usage is TRBJ2-7; D is undetermined. CDR1 and CDR2 from the germline V gene are SGHTA and FQGNSA. V lost 5 bases, J lost 0 bases, and 2 bases lay in between. The CDR3 runs 11 residues. The CDR3 loop is CASSNSYEQYF. The CDR3 DNA follows: TGTGCCAGCAGCAACTCCTACGAGCAGTACTTC.

The CDR3 coding sequence is TGTGCCAGCAGAGCTAGCGGGACCTACGAGCAGTACTTC. Translation: CASRASGTYEQYF. J is TRBJ2-7 and V is TRBV6-5; 9 nucleotides align to TRBD2. The CDR3 sequence is 13 residues long. CDR1 is MNHEY and CDR2 is SVGAGI in the germline V gene. The junction had 2 bases not matched to a gene; V was cut back by 6 bases and J by 2 bases.

This clonotype was picked up many times. The chain has TRBV27 and TRBJ2-1; D ambiguous. The CDR3 is 14 amino acids. Between the trimmed V and J ends, which lost 5 bases and 6 bases, there was a span of 14 bases. Germline V gene sequence: CDR1 MNHEY, CDR2 SMNVEV (reference sequence). The CDR3 protein is CASSQRWGPNEQFF. CDR3 sequence (DNA): TGTGCCAGCAGTCAAAGGTGGGGTCCCAATGAGCAGTTCTTC.

The rearrangement joins TRBV5-4 to TRBJ2-3, with TRBD2 identical over 7 bases. The ends lost 1 base at V and 3 bases at J; junction bases unmatched: 2. Germline CDR1 is SGHNT and CDR2 is YYREEE (reference sequence). The length of the CDR3 is 14 residues. DNA of the CDR3: TGTGCCAGCAGCTTGCGGGGAGGGACAGATACGCAGTATTTT. It specifies CASSLRGGTDTQYF.

By sample share, this clonotype is medium-sized (0.01 to 0.1%). DNA of the CDR3: TGCAGTGCTAGAGACACCGGGACAGACGGGTCTGAGCAGTACTTC. Its translation is CSARDTGTDGSEQYF. The gene calls are TRBV20-1 and TRBJ2-7, with 7 bases identical to TRBD1. This CDR3 is 15 amino acids long. The germline V gene has CDR1 DFQATT and CDR2 SNEGSKA (reference sequence). Unmatched junction bases numbered 12, after V lost 0 bases and J lost 7 bases.

This clonotype was seen ten or more times. The J gene is TRBJ2-7, the V gene TRBV3-1; D might be TRBD2 (5 bases). V lost 2 bases, J lost 3 bases, and 5 bases lay in between. The CDR3 runs 12 residues. Germline-derived CDR1 and CDR2 are LGHDT and YNNKEL (reference sequence). In nucleotides, the CDR3 is TGTGCCAGCAGCCAACGGGGCTACGAGCAGTACTTC. Translated, it gives CASSQRGYEQYF.

This clonotype was seen ten or more times. The chain links TRBV9 to TRBJ2-1, with 7 bases that match TRBD2. After removal of 4 bases from V and 0 bases from J, the junction contained 7 bases not matched to a gene. The CDR3 sequence is 16 residues long. CDR1 and CDR2 (germline): SGDLS, YYNGEE. The CDR3 sequence is CASSHYSGASYNEQFF. In DNA, the CDR3 is TGTGCCAGCAGCCATTACAGCGGGGCCTCCTACAATGAGCAGTTCTTC.

This clonotype is classed as medium-sized. The chain joins TRBV24-1 to TRBJ2-7; a weak D match, TRBD1 (6 bases). V was trimmed by 6 bases and J by 2 bases, leaving 13 bases between them. Germline V gene lookup returns CDR1 KGHDR and CDR2 SFDVKD. The CDR3 length is 14 residues. The CDR3 protein is CATSLTDRPYEQYF. Here the CDR3 DNA reads TGTGCCACCAGTTTGACGGACAGACCCTACGAGCAGTACTTC.

By share, this clonotype ranks as medium-sized. The rearrangement links TRBV7-9 to TRBJ1-5; D gene unclear. V was pared by 5 bases and J by 6 bases, with 11 bases between. This CDR3 spans 13 amino acids. Germline V gene data show CDR1 as SEHNR and CDR2 as FQNEAQ (reference sequence). CDR3: CASSPGERQPQHF. The CDR3 DNA follows: TGTGCCAGCAGCCCAGGAGAACGTCAGCCCCAGCATTTT.

This chain connects TRBV24-1 to TRBJ1-4; tentatively, D is TRBD1 (5 bases). Germline V gene sequence: CDR1 KGHDR, CDR2 SFDVKD. There are 15 residues in the CDR3. Between the trimmed V and J ends, which lost 3 bases and 8 bases, there was a span of 15 bases. The CDR3 DNA is TGTGCCACCAGTGATAAAGGGGAAATAAAGGAAAAACTGTTTTTT. This codes for CATSDKGEIKEKLFF.